Below are 27 T cell receptor beta chains sequenced from a single sample in a study of blood T cell repertoires in COVID-19. Profiled with immunoSEQ multiplex PCR; TCRdb holds only in-frame clones, not every one. Altogether 220,000 or so clones are present, 80% to 85% being singletons, with the ten largest covering around 5.5%. The sequencing sample was made of peripheral blood. These receptors all stem from a woman aged 55-69 years who had recovered from COVID-19.

This chain uses TRBV12-3 or TRBV12-4 with TRBJ1-2, with a weak D call TRBD1 (6 bases). There are 13 residues in the CDR3. The ends were cut back, 7 bases at V and 8 bases at J, with 17 bases in the middle. For the CDR3, the DNA is TGTGCCAGCACCGGGGGGGCCGGGGGGGGCTACACCTTC. Protein product: CASTGGAGGGYTF.

In this sample, this clone turned up a few times. CDR3 sequence reads: CASSPLQGSYNEQFF. CDR3 DNA: TGTGCCAGCTCACCCCTACAGGGCTCCTACAATGAGCAGTTCTTC. The chain joins TRBV18 to TRBJ2-1; TRBD1 is a possible D gene (6 bases). V was pared by 3 bases and J by 0 bases, with 9 bases between. The CDR3 spans 15 residues. Germline lookup yields CDR1 KGHSH and CDR2 LQKENI.

V is TRBV7-9 and J is TRBJ1-3, with 8 bases lining up with TRBD1. This CDR3 region has 16 residues. V shed 4 bases and J 0 bases; nucleotides not matched to a gene: 5. Looked up from germline, CDR1 is SEHNR and CDR2 is FQNEAQ (reference sequence). CDR3 sequence: CASSWGTGGSGNTIYF. For the CDR3, the DNA is TGTGCCAGCAGCTGGGGGACAGGCGGCTCTGGAAACACCATATATTTT.

The gene calls are TRBV27 and TRBJ2-5; 12 nucleotides agree with TRBD2. CDR3 length: 17 amino acids. Per the germline V gene, CDR1 is MNHEY and CDR2 is SMNVEV (reference sequence). V lost 6 bases and J lost 4; bases outside the gene matches: 12. The DNA of the CDR3 is TGTGCCAGCAGACCTTCACCCCTGGGACTAGCGGGAGAGACCCAGTACTTC. Protein sequence: CASRPSPLGLAGETQYF.

The chain has TRBV19 and TRBJ1-1; TRBD1 is a possible D gene (5 bases). CDR3 length: 13 residues. V was shortened by 6 bases and J by 1 base, with 9 bases between the two germline ends. The germline gives CDR1 LNHDA, CDR2 SQIVND (reference sequence). CDR3 amino acids: CASRYRPNTEAFF. In nucleotides, the CDR3 is TGTGCCAGTAGGTACAGGCCGAACACTGAAGCTTTCTTT.

V usage is TRBV2 and J usage is TRBJ1-5; maybe TRBD1 (5 bases). CDR3 length: 15 amino acids. Germline assignment: CDR1 SNHLY and CDR2 FYNNEI. Trimming cost V 2 bases and J 0 bases, with 8 bases left between them. CDR3 sequence: CASSEWGGSNQPQHF. CDR3 nucleotides: TGTGCCAGCAGTGAATGGGGGGGTAGCAATCAGCCCCAGCATTTT. The full variable domain, in which reference TRBV2 and TRBJ1-5 provide the parts outside the CDR3, is EPEVTQTPSHQVTQMGQEVILRCVPISNHLYFYWYRQILGQKVEFLVSFYNNEISEKSEIFDDQFSVERPDGSNFTLKIRSTKLEDSAMYFCASSEWGGSNQPQHFGDGTRLSIL.

V gene TRBV9 combines with J gene TRBJ1-1, with D perhaps TRBD1 (5 bases). V dropped 4 bases and J dropped 5 bases, with 15 bases sitting between them. In germline, CDR1 is SGDLS, CDR2 YYNGEE. The CDR3 totals 14 residues. CDR3 sequence: CASSTSGGGTEAFF. CDR3 in DNA: TGTGCCAGCAGCACCTCCGGGGGGGGAACTGAAGCTTTCTTT.

The rearrangement uses TRBV6-5 and TRBJ1-3; no clear D. The CDR3 extends over 15 amino acids. The germline V and J ends were trimmed by 0 bases and 0 bases, with 6 bases remaining between them. Germline CDR1 reads MNHEY; CDR2 reads SVGAGI. This chain's CDR3 is CASSYSRYSGNTIYF. Here the CDR3 DNA reads TGTGCCAGCAGTTACTCGAGGTACTCTGGAAACACCATATATTTT.

The genes are TRBV4-1 and TRBJ2-7, with D possibly TRBD1 on 6 matching bases. Trimming removed 2 bases at V and 3 bases at J, with 11 bases between. The CDR3 runs to 14 residues. Per the germline V gene, CDR1 is MGHRA and CDR2 is YSYEKL. This chain's CDR3 is CASSQWPGDYEQYF. The CDR3 DNA reads TGCGCCAGCAGCCAATGGCCAGGGGACTACGAGCAGTACTTC.

V gene TRBV9 combines with J gene TRBJ2-2; 9 positions match TRBD1. The CDR3 contains 17 residues. V shed 4 bases and J 1 base; nucleotides not matched to a gene: 8. Per germline, CDR1 SGDLS and CDR2 YYNGEE. The CDR3 DNA is TGTGCCAGCAGCATAAAAGGGACAGGGAGGAACACCGGGGAGCTGTTTTTT. Translation: CASSIKGTGRNTGELFF.

This chain links TRBV5-1 with TRBJ2-7; 10 nucleotides match TRBD2. This CDR3 has 15 amino acids. V shed 3 bases and J 2 bases; nucleotides not matched to a gene: 5. Germline V CDR1 and CDR2: SGHRS, YFSETQ. CDR3 DNA: TGCGCCAGCAGCTGGGGGACTAGCGAAACCTACGAGCAGTACTTC. Encoded protein: CASSWGTSETYEQYF.

The chain combines TRBV4-1 with TRBJ1-2, with 8 bases matching TRBD1. The CDR3 is 15 amino acids. Germline V gene sequence: CDR1 MGHRA, CDR2 YSYEKL. V dropped 1 base and J dropped 8; count of bases not matched to a gene: 9. This chain's CDR3 is CASSQAPGDRRGYTF. CDR3 in DNA: TGCGCCAGCAGCCAAGCCCCCGGGGACAGGAGGGGCTACACCTTC.

This clone occurred a few times. The rearrangement links TRBV6-5 to TRBJ1-6; D remains ambiguous. Germline V lookup: CDR1 MNHEY, CDR2 SVGAGI. This CDR3 has 12 residues. V gave up 8 bases and J gave up 7 bases, with 9 bases separating them. This CDR3 reads CASLTGNSPLHF. The CDR3 nucleotides are TGTGCCAGCCTGACGGGGAATTCACCCCTCCACTTT.

The chain links TRBV23-1 to TRBJ1-5; 7 bases match TRBD1. TRBV23-1 is annotated as an ORF whose role is uncertain. The CDR3 loop spans 13 amino acids. The V gene end was trimmed by 10 bases and the J gene end by 5 bases; junction bases not matched to a gene: 8. This chain's CDR3 is CATPKRGHQPQHF. CDR3 DNA: TGCGCCACCCCCAAGAGGGGGCATCAGCCCCAGCATTTT.

This clone was detected only a few times. The chain recombines TRBV12-3 or TRBV12-4 with TRBJ2-7; TRBD2 might be the D (6 bases). V was clipped by 6 bases and J by 9 bases, with 15 bases between them. This CDR3 is built from 12 residues. The chain's CDR3 is CASSTLRGGQYF. CDR3 nucleotide sequence: TGTGCCAGCAGCACGCTGCGGGGCGGGCAGTACTTC.

This chain joins TRBV18 and TRBJ1-2; TRBD1 is a possible D gene (5 bases). The V end lost 7 bases, the J end lost 3 bases, and 9 bases lay between the germline ends. Germline values: CDR1 KGHSH, CDR2 LQKENI. The CDR3 totals 12 residues. This CDR3 reads CASYGGDYGYTF. The CDR3 DNA follows: TGTGCCAGCTACGGGGGGGACTATGGCTACACCTTC.

This chain joins TRBV18 and TRBJ2-5; D might be TRBD1 (6 bases). CDR3 length equals 15 residues. Germline V gives CDR1 KGHSH, CDR2 LQKENI. V lost 6 bases and J 2 bases, leaving 16 bases between the germline ends. The CDR3 is CASSSGSGAQETQYF. The DNA of the CDR3 is TGTGCCAGCTCCTCAGGGTCAGGGGCTCAAGAGACCCAGTACTTC.

The chain recombines TRBV10-2 with TRBJ2-1; perhaps TRBD1 as D (6 bases). CDR1 WSHSY and CDR2 SAAADI come from the germline V gene. Trimming took off 4 bases at V and 3 bases at J, with 25 bases between the two ends. The CDR3 length is 19 residues. This CDR3 is CASSGGRGGRTLGYNEQFF. The CDR3 nucleotides read TGCGCCAGCAGTGGGGGGCGTGGGGGAAGGACCCTAGGCTACAATGAGCAGTTCTTC.

This clone was detected once. This chain links TRBV29-1 with TRBJ2-7, with 12 bases lining up with TRBD2. This CDR3 spans 12 amino acids. Germline V CDR1 and CDR2: SQVTM, ANQGSEA. Germline trimming cut 7 bases from V and 5 bases from J; bases unmatched to any gene: 3. CDR3 sequence (DNA): TGCAGCGCTAGCGGGGGGGCCGACGAGCAGTACTTC. Translated: CSASGGADEQYF.

The rearrangement links TRBV5-8 to TRBJ2-5; 7 bases fit TRBD1. This CDR3 has 15 residues. V shed 4 bases, J shed 5 bases, and the junction held 11 bases outside the gene matches. Germline-derived CDR1 and CDR2 are SGHTS and YDEGEE. The chain's CDR3 is CASSPTGQLDETQYF. CDR3 nucleotides: TGTGCCAGCAGCCCGACAGGGCAATTGGATGAGACCCAGTACTTC.

This chain connects TRBV27 to TRBJ1-2; D is uncertain. V shed 8 bases and J shed 8 bases, with 12 bases lying between them. Germline loops: CDR1 MNHEY, CDR2 SMNVEV (reference sequence). The CDR3 is 11 amino acids. The CDR3 nucleotides read TGTGCCAGCCGAGGGATAGGCGGCTACACCTTC. Translating gives CASRGIGGYTF.

This clone showed up just once. The CDR3 loop is CASSLWGSGGNTDTQYF. DNA for the CDR3: TGTGCCAGCAGCTTATGGGGTAGCGGGGGCAACACAGATACGCAGTATTTT. J is TRBJ2-3 and V is TRBV7-3, with 9 bases that match TRBD2. The CDR3 sequence is 17 residues long. Trimming removed 2 bases from V and 2 bases from J; junction bases left unmatched: 8. Germline CDR1 SGHTA, CDR2 FQGTGA. Using reference TRBV7-3 and TRBJ2-3 for the parts outside the CDR3, the full variable domain is GAGVSQTPSNKVTEKGKYVELRCDPISGHTALYWYRQSLGQGPEFLIYFQGTGAADDSGLPNDRFFAVRPEGSVSTLKIQRTERGDSAVYLCASSLWGSGGNTDTQYFGPGTRLTVL.

This clone appeared once. The chain is built from TRBV11-2 and TRBJ2-7; D not certain. CDR1 and CDR2 from the germline V gene are SGHAT and FQNNGV. With 0 bases removed from V and 7 bases from J, the gap between germline ends came to 7 bases. This CDR3 contains 12 residues. Here the CDR3 DNA reads TGTGCCAGCAGCTTAGATCTACTGGAGCAGTACTTC. It yields the protein CASSLDLLEQYF.

The chain carries TRBV5-4 and TRBJ1-2, with D possibly matching TRBD1 (6 bases). Germline V CDR1 and CDR2: SGHNT, YYREEE (reference sequence). This CDR3 comprises 15 residues. Trimming shortened V by 2 bases and J by 3 bases, and 14 bases separated the two germline ends. The DNA of the CDR3 is TGTGCCAGCAGCTTTGAGGGGGTCGAGGACTATGGCTACACCTTC. Translation gives CASSFEGVEDYGYTF.

The rearrangement uses TRBV4-1 and TRBJ1-1; D call uncertain. The V end was cut by 0 bases, the J end by 0 bases, with 14 bases between. CDR1 and CDR2 from the germline V gene are MGHRA and YSYEKL. The CDR3 sequence is 17 residues long. The CDR3 protein is CASSQDPGGGLNTEAFF. CDR3 sequence (DNA): TGCGCCAGCAGCCAAGATCCTGGCGGAGGGCTGAACACTGAAGCTTTCTTT.

This clone has just one count. This rearrangement joins TRBV9 to TRBJ2-3; TRBD2 aligns across 11 bases. With V trimmed by 0 bases and J by 4 bases, 4 bases remained unmatched. Germline V gene sequence: CDR1 SGDLS, CDR2 YYNGEE. CDR3 length: 16 amino acids. CDR3 coding DNA: TGTGCCAGCAGCGTAGATAGCGGGGGGGGCCCAGATACGCAGTATTTT. This sequence encodes CASSVDSGGGPDTQYF.

On this clone: This specimen includes other DNA sequences encoding the same CDR3. The rearrangement uses TRBV5-1 and TRBJ2-1; unclear D gene. V lost 2 bases, J lost 1 base, and 7 bases lay in between. The CDR3 is 14 residues long. CDR1 SGHRS and CDR2 YFSETQ come from the germline V gene. CDR3 sequence (DNA): TGCGCCAGCAGCTTAGCCGGGTCCTACAATGAGCAGTTCTTC. Its protein is CASSLAGSYNEQFF.